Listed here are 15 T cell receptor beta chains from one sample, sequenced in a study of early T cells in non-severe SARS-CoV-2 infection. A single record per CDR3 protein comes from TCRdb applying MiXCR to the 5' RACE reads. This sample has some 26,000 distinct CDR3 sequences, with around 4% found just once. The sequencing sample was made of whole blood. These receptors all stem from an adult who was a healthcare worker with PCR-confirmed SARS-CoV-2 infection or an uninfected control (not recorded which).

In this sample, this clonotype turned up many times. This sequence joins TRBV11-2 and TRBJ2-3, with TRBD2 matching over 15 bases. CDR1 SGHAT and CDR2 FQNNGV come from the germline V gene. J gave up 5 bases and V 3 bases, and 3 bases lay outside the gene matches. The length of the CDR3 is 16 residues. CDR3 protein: CASSFGLAGGEDTQYF. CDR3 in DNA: TGTGCCAGCAGCTTTGGACTAGCGGGAGGGGAAGATACGCAGTATTTT. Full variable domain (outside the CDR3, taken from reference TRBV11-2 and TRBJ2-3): EAGVAQSPRYKIIEKRQSVAFWCNPISGHATLYWYQQILGQGPKLLIQFQNNGVVDDSQLPKDRFSAERLKGVDSTLKIQPAKLEDSAVYLCASSFGLAGGEDTQYFGPGTRLTVL.

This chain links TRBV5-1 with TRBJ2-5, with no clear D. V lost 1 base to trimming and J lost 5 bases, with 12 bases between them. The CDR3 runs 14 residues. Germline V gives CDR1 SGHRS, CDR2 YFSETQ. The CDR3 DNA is TGCGCCAGCAGCTTGTACGAGGCCTGGGAGACCCAGTACTTC. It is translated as CASSLYEAWETQYF.

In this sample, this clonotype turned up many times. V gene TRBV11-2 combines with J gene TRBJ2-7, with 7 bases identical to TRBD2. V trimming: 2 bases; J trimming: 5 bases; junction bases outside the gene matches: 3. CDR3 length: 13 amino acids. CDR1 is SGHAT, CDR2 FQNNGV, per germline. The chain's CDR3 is CASSLTGGHEQYF. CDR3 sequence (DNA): TGTGCCAGCAGCTTAACGGGAGGTCACGAGCAGTACTTC.

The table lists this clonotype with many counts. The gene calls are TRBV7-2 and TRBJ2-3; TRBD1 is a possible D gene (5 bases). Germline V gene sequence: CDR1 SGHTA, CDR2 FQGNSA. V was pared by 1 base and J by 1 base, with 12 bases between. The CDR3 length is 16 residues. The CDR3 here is CASSLVPLGGTDTQYF. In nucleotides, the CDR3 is TGTGCCAGCAGCTTAGTCCCCTTAGGGGGCACAGATACGCAGTATTTT.

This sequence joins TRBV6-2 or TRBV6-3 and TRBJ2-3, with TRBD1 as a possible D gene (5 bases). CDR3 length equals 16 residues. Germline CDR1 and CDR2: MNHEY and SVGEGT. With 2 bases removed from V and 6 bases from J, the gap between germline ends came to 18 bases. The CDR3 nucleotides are TGTGCCAGCAGTTACGGCCCCTTTTCAGGGTCGGATACGCAGTATTTT. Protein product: CASSYGPFSGSDTQYF.

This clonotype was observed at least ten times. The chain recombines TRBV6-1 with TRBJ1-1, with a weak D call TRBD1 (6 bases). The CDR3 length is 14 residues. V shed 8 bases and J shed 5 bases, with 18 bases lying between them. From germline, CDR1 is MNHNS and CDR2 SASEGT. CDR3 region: CASLARGLGTEAFF. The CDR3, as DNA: TGTGCCAGCCTGGCCAGGGGATTAGGGACTGAAGCTTTCTTT.

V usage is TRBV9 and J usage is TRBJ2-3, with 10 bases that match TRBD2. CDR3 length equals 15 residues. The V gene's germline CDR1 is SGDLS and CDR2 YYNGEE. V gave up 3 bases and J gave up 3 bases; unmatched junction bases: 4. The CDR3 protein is CASSASGSGTDTQYF. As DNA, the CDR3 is TGTGCCAGCAGCGCTAGCGGGAGTGGTACAGATACGCAGTATTTT.

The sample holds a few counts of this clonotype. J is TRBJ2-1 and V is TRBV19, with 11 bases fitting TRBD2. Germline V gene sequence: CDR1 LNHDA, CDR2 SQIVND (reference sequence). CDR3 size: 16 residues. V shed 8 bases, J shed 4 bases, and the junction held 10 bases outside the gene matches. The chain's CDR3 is CASLTSGTSGYNEQFF. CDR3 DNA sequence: TGTGCCAGTCTAACGTCCGGGACTAGCGGTTACAATGAGCAGTTCTTC.

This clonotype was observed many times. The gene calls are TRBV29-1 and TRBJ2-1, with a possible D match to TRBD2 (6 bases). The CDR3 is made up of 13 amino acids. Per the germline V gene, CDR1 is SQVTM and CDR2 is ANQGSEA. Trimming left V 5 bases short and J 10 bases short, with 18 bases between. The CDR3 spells CSVSPRDSREQFF. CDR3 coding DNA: TGCAGCGTTTCCCCCCGGGACTCCCGAGAGCAGTTCTTC.

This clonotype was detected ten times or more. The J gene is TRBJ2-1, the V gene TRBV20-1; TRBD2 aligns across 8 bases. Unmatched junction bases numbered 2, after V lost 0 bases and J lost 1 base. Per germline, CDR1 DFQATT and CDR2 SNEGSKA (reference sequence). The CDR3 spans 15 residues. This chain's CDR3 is CSAREGGRSYNEQFF. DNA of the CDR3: TGCAGTGCTAGAGAGGGCGGGAGGTCCTACAATGAGCAGTTCTTC.

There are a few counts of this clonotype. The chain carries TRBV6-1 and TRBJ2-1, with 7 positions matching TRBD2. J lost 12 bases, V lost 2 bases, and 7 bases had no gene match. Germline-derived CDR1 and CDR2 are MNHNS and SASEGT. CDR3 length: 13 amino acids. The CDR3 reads CASSERAGNGQFF. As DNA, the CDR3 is TGTGCCAGCAGTGAACGAGCGGGAAACGGGCAGTTCTTC.

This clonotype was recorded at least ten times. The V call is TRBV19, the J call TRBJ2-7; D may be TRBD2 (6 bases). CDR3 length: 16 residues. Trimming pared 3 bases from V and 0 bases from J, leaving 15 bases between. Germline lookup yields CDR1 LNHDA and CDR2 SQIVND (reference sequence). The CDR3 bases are TGTGCCAGTAGTATCTATGGGGGGACGGACTCCTACGAGCAGTACGTC. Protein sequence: CASSIYGGTDSYEQYV.

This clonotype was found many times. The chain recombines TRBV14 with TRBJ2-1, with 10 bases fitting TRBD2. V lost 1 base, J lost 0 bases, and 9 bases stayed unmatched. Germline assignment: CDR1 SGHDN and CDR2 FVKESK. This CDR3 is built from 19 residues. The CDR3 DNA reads TGTGCCAGCAGCCAAGCGACTAGCGGGCCGATAAGCTCCTACAATGAGCAGTTCTTC. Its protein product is CASSQATSGPISSYNEQFF.

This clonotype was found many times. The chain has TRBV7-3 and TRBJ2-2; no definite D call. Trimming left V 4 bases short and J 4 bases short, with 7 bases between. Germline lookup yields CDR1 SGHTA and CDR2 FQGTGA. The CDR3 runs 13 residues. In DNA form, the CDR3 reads TGTGCCAGCAGCTCCCTAGGCACCGGGGAGCTGTTTTTT. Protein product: CASSSLGTGELFF. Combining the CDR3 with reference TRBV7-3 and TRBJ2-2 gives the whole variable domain GAGVSQTPSNKVTEKGKYVELRCDPISGHTALYWYRQSLGQGPEFLIYFQGTGAADDSGLPNDRFFAVRPEGSVSTLKIQRTERGDSAVYLCASSSLGTGELFFGEGSRLTVL.

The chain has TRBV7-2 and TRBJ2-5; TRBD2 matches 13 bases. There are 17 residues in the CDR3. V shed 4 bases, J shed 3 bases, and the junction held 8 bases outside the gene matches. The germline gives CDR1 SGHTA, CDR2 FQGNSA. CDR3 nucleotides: TGTGCCAGCAGCTCGCGGGGGACTAGCGGGGCGAAAGAGACCCAGTACTTC. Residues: CASSSRGTSGAKETQYF.